The T cell receptor (beta chain) under discussion was sequenced for a study of shared clonotypes between healthy human individuals. Whole-study results and caveats: Approximately 5% was the fraction of naive CD4 clonotypes found shared across a few donors. Naive subsets generally had larger estimated richness than memory subsets. Sampling involved blood alone; tissue repertoires likely differ.

Healthy HIV-negative adults without recent acute infections or vaccinations served as donors. CDR1 and CDR2 from the germline V gene are SGHNT and YYREEE (reference sequence). This CDR3 region has 14 residues. The V and J ends lost 4 bases and 2 bases, in that order; junction bases with no gene match: 5. This table comes from immunoSEQ multiplex PCR, and its TCRdb copy is limited to in-frame clones, with some not included. The table has a few million clones, approximately 90% seen once; the top ten hold 0.13% to 0.15%. With respect to this clone: Antigen specificity is unknown.

The sample taken for sequencing was naive CD4+ T cells sorted from blood. The sample's subset: CD45RA+ positively selected. The receptor was isolated from a man aged 18 to 30 in good health. The chain is built from TRBV5-4 and TRBJ2-7; 8 bases match TRBD2. The CDR3 sequence: CASSIRGGPYEQYF. The CDR3 region has the DNA TGTGCCAGCAGCATACGCGGGGGGCCCTACGAGCAGTACTTC.